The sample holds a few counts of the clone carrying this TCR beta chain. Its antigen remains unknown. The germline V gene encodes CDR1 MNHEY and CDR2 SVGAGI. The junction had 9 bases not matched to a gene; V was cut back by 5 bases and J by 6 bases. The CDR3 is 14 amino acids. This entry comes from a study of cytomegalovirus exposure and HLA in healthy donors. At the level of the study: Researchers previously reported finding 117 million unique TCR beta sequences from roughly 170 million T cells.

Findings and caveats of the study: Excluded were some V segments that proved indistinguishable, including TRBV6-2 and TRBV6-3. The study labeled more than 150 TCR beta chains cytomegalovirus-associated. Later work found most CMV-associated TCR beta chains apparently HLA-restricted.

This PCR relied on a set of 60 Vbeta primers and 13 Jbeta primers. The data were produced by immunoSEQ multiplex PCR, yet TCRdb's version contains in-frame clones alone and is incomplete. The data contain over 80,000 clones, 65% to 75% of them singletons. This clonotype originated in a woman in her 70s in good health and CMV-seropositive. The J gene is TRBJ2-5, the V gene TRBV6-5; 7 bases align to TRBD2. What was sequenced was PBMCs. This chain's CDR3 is CASSVTSAMKTQYF. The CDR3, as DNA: TGTGCCAGCAGTGTTACTAGCGCTATGAAGACCCAGTACTTC.